The sample holds a few counts of the clone carrying this T cell receptor (beta chain). The data originate from a study of blood T cell repertoires in COVID-19. About the research overall: The analysed material was cDNA or gDNA that came from T cells, B-cell-depleted T cells, or PBMCs.

The CDR3 runs 16 residues. Trimming took off 4 bases at V and 0 bases at J, with 16 bases between the two ends. Germline V gene sequence: CDR1 SGHNT, CDR2 YYREEE (reference sequence). The assay was immunoSEQ multiplex PCR, and TCRdb's table has in-frame clones only and misses some. The profile shows roughly 250,000 clones, just under 90% of them singletons. The genes are TRBV5-4 and TRBJ1-2; weak D call: TRBD1 (6 bases). Sequenced material: peripheral blood. This sequence originates from a woman aged 40 to 49 with acute or convalescent COVID-19. Here the CDR3 reads CASSAPGTKSNYGYTF. CDR3 in DNA: TGTGCCAGCAGCGCCCCTGGGACAAAATCTAACTATGGCTACACCTTC.